This TCR beta chain comes out of a study of blood T cell repertoires in COVID-19. Study summary: COVID-19 samples from acute and convalescent phases originated in the United States, Italy and Spain. The analysed material was cDNA or gDNA that came from T cells, B-cell-depleted T cells, or PBMCs.

The authors' processing: Amplification of reference gene primers provided the estimated nucleated cell counts. The repertoire was sequenced with immunoSEQ multiplex PCR; TCRdb's copy has only in-frame clones and lacks some. V and J calls and clone size follow that table, whereas D and trimming were derived from the DNA. The sample consists of 85,000 to 100,000 clones, approximately 85% of them appearing once. This TCR came from an elderly woman with active or convalescent COVID-19. Material: peripheral blood.

CDR3 region: CASTTAGTGAYNEQFF. CDR3 DNA sequence: TGTGCCAGCACCACCGCCGGGACAGGGGCCTACAATGAGCAGTTCTTC. The chain combines TRBV5-8 with TRBJ2-1; 10 bases match TRBD1. CDR1 is SGHTS and CDR2 is YDEGEE in the germline V gene. V shed 6 bases and J 2 bases; nucleotides not matched to a gene: 8. CDR3 length: 16 residues.